This TCR beta chain comes out of a study of blood T cell repertoires in COVID-19. The protocol was immunoSEQ multiplex PCR, while the TCRdb copy is restricted to in-frame clones and leaves out a portion. Here the sample spans around 80,000 clones, approximately 80% being singletons. V lost 1 base and J lost 4; bases outside the gene matches: 5. The germline gives CDR1 SGHTA, CDR2 FQGTGA. The CDR3 has 15 residues. The chain combines TRBV7-3 with TRBJ2-3, with TRBD2 matching over 7 bases. Sequenced sample: peripheral blood. This TCR came from a man older than 75 with acute or convalescent COVID-19. The CDR3 sequence: CASSLNRGVPDTQYF. Here the CDR3 DNA reads TGTGCCAGCAGCTTAAATCGGGGGGTGCCAGATACGCAGTATTTT.